Below, 12 T cell receptor gamma chains from the same sample are listed, as sequenced in a study of gammadelta T cells in human blood. TCRdb ran CATT on the RT-PCR reads. The sample shows some 170 gamma-chain clones, approximately 1.2% of them seen only once. The sample consisted of Vgamma9Vdelta2 gamma-delta T cells from infant blood. Receptors were obtained from a human donor.

By sample fraction, this clone is large. This sequence joins TRGV9 and TRGJP. V shed 0 bases and J 6 bases; nucleotides not matched to a gene: 11. There are 19 residues in the CDR3. Germline CDR1 reads GITISATS; CDR2 reads ISYDGTV (reference sequence). The CDR3 loop is CALWEVGRWSELGKKIKVF. In nucleotides, the CDR3 is TGTGCCTTGTGGGAGGTGGGACGTTGGTCAGAGTTGGGCAAAAAAATCAAGGTATTT.

By its share, this clone is hyperexpanded. The chain recombines TRGV10 with TRGJP1. TRGV10 belongs to the ORF category, with a function that is uncertain. The CDR3 has 14 amino acids. After removal of 8 bases from V and 0 bases from J, the junction contained 4 bases not matched to a gene. The CDR3 loop reads CAAWDYTTGWFKIF. The CDR3 nucleotides read TGTGCTGCGTGGGATTATACCACTGGTTGGTTCAAGATATTT.

This clone is labeled as hyperexpanded. The rearrangement links TRGV10 to TRGJ1 or TRGJ2. TRGV10 belongs to the ORF category, with a function that is uncertain. The V and J ends lost 8 bases and 11 bases, in that order; junction bases with no gene match: 7. This CDR3 has 10 residues. CDR3 nucleotide sequence: TGTGCTGCGTGGGATTGGGAGAAACTCTTT. Translated: CAAWDWEKLF.

This clone was detected a few times. This chain links TRGV9 with TRGJP. The CDR3 has 17 residues. The ends lost 0 bases at V and 5 bases at J; junction bases unmatched: 4. CDR1 GITISATS and CDR2 ISYDGTV come from the germline V gene (reference sequence). This CDR3 is CALWEVLEELGKKIKVF. Here the CDR3 DNA reads TGTGCCTTGTGGGAGGTGCTTGAAGAGTTGGGCAAAAAAATCAAGGTATTT.

This clone is termed large. V is TRGV2 and J is TRGJP1. Trimming at V came to 0 bases and at J to 2 bases, leaving 12 bases not matched to a gene. Germline V CDR1 and CDR2: EGSNGY, YDSYNSKV. The CDR3 has 18 amino acids. The CDR3, as DNA: TGTGCCACCTGGGACGGGCCCGGGGGGAGGACCACTGGTTGGTTCAAGATATTT. It encodes CATWDGPGGRTTGWFKIF.

This clone was seen more than once but under ten times. A much larger clonotype is one base distant, so this may be a read error. Other DNA variants within this sample encode the same CDR3. The rearrangement uses TRGV9 and TRGJP. The CDR3 is 17 amino acids. CDR1 and CDR2 from the germline V gene are GITISATS and ISYDGTV (reference sequence). The trim removed 3 bases at V and 2 bases at J, leaving 4 bases unmatched. The chain's CDR3 is CALWEIRQELGKKIKVF. As DNA, the CDR3 is TGTGCCTTGTGGGAGATCAGGCAAGAGTTGGGCAAAAAAATCAAGGTATTT.

By sample fraction, this clone is large (0.1 to 1%). The chain uses TRGV4 and TRGJP2. Unmatched junction bases numbered 3, after V lost 2 bases and J lost 3 bases. This CDR3 is built from 14 residues. CDR1 is EGSTGY, CDR2 YDSYTSSV, per germline. This chain's CDR3 is CATWDVGSDWIKTF. CDR3 DNA sequence: TGTGCCACCTGGGATGTGGGTAGTGATTGGATCAAGACGTTT.

This clone is classed as large (0.1 to 1%). This rearrangement joins TRGV9 to TRGJP. This CDR3 region has 16 residues. Unmatched junction bases numbered 6, after V lost 6 bases and J lost 4 bases. Germline V gene data show CDR1 as GITISATS and CDR2 as ISYDGTV (reference sequence). CDR3 sequence (DNA): TGTGCCTTGTGGAGACTCCAAGAGTTGGGCAAAAAAATCAAGGTATTT. It yields the protein CALWRLQELGKKIKVF.

This clone has more than one count but fewer than ten. TCRdb assigns this DNA the protein of a much larger clone, which departs from its translation at residue 3; this likely reflects a read error, and the protein shown comes from translating the DNA. This chain joins TRGV9 and TRGJP. This CDR3 contains 16 residues. Germline loops: CDR1 GITISATS, CDR2 ISYDGTV (reference sequence). The CDR3 reads CAWWESQELGKKIKVF. The DNA for the CDR3 is TGTGCCTGGTGGGAGTCGCAAGAGTTGGGCAAAAAAATCAAGGTATTT.

This clone showed up just a few times. Being one base from a much bigger clone, this may be a read error. The sample carries other DNA sequences with the same CDR3. This chain joins TRGV10 and TRGJP1. TRGV10 is annotated as an ORF whose role is uncertain. This CDR3 region has 12 residues. CDR3 loop: CAAWDTGWFKIF. DNA of the CDR3: TGTGCTGCGTGGGATACTGGCTGGTTCAAGATATTT.

The table lists this clone with a few counts. TCRdb's protein for this DNA is that of a much larger clone and differs from the translation at residue 3, likely a read error; the protein shown is the DNA translation. This rearrangement joins TRGV9 to TRGJP. No J segment appears in TCRdb, so it was assigned here by matching the sequence to germline. In germline, CDR1 is GITISATS, CDR2 ISYDGTV (reference sequence). The CDR3 consists of 16 residues. CDR3 amino acids: CAWWEEQELGKKIKVF. Written as DNA, the CDR3 is TGTGCCTGGTGGGAGGAACAAGAGTTGGGCAAAAAAATCAAGGTATTT.

A few counts support this clone. A much bigger clone sits one base away, suggesting this may be a read error. Other nucleotide sequences from this sample produce the same CDR3. This chain connects TRGV2 to TRGJ1 or TRGJ2. This CDR3 region has 13 residues. The germline V gene encodes CDR1 EGSNGY and CDR2 YDSYNSKV. CDR3 bases: TGTGCCACATGGGACGGTTTGGATTATAAGAAACTCTTT. As protein: CATWDGLDYKKLF.